These 25 T cell receptor beta chains originate from one sample sequenced in a study of vaccination and CD4 T cells after COVID-19. Sequenced with the Oncomine TCR Beta short-read assay was DNA taken from cultured CD4+ T cells. In TCRdb, the PCR reads were re-called with MiXCR into one record per CDR3 protein. The sample has around 21,000 distinct CDR3 sequences; around 50% are singletons. Treatment here: approximately 11-day PBMC culture with coronavirus spike peptide pools or control peptides (ViraFEST assay). The antigens these receptors bind are not known. The sample taken for sequencing was CD4+ T cells from blood, cultured in vitro. The receptors derive from a human donor who had recovered from COVID-19.

This clonotype was detected only once. The chain carries TRBV20-1 and TRBJ2-7, with D hard to call. The J call may not be correct, given that the DNA end is closer to TRBJ2-5. Looked up from germline, CDR1 is DFQATT and CDR2 is SNEGSKA (reference sequence). This CDR3 is 14 amino acids long. This CDR3 reads CSAPALGVRETQYF. As DNA, the CDR3 is TGCAGTGCCCCCGCCTTAGGTGTCCGGGAGACCCAGTACTTC.

CDR3 DNA: TGTGCCACCGGAGGGACTAGCGGGAGAGGAGGTGCAGATACGCAGTATTTT. Amino acid sequence: CATGGTSGRGGADTQYF. The V and J genes are TRBV24-1 and TRBJ2-3; 14 nucleotides match TRBD2. The J segment lost 4 bases and the V segment lost 9 bases, leaving 11 bases of the junction unmatched. There are 17 residues in the CDR3. Germline-derived CDR1 and CDR2 are KGHDR and SFDVKD.

This rearrangement joins TRBV5-1 to TRBJ1-6, with D perhaps TRBD1 (5 bases). Trimming removed 4 bases at V and 5 bases at J, with 16 bases between. Germline loops: CDR1 SGHRS, CDR2 YFSETQ. The CDR3 consists of 16 residues. The CDR3 sequence is CASSPRVGPDNSPLHF. CDR3 sequence (DNA): TGCGCCAGCAGCCCGAGGGTGGGGCCGGATAATTCACCCCTCCACTTT.

The chain has TRBV20-1 and TRBJ2-7, with D maybe TRBD2 (6 bases). This CDR3 comprises 12 residues. V was cut by 3 bases and J by 0 bases, with 6 bases left in between. Germline lookup yields CDR1 DFQATT and CDR2 SNEGSKA (reference sequence). CDR3 protein: CSASGGSYEQYF. CDR3 DNA sequence: TGCAGTGCTAGCGGGGGCTCCTACGAGCAGTACTTC.

This clonotype came up once. V and J are TRBV19 and TRBJ1-6; 10 bases align to TRBD1. After removal of 7 bases from V and 8 bases from J, the junction contained 5 bases not matched to a gene. Per germline, CDR1 LNHDA and CDR2 SQIVND (reference sequence). There are 14 residues in the CDR3. The CDR3 loop reads CASNPDRGYSPLHF. The CDR3 coding sequence is TGTGCCAGTAACCCGGACAGGGGGTATTCACCCCTCCACTTT.

The CDR3 nucleotides are TGCGCCAGCAGCTTGGGGGACACTGAAGCTTTCTTT. This sequence encodes CASSLGDTEAFF. The chain combines TRBV5-1 with TRBJ1-1, with D hard to call. Germline V gene data show CDR1 as SGHRS and CDR2 as YFSETQ. V dropped 0 bases and J dropped 3 bases, with 3 bases sitting between them. The CDR3 spans 12 residues.

This clonotype showed up just a few times. The V call is TRBV2, the J call TRBJ2-2, with 8 bases matching TRBD1. The CDR3 loop spans 14 amino acids. The V gene's germline CDR1 is SNHLY and CDR2 FYNNEI. The J segment lost 6 bases and the V segment lost 6 bases, leaving 6 bases of the junction unmatched. CDR3 DNA: TGTGCCAGCAGATTACGCAGGGGGCCCGGGGAGCTGTTTTTT. It encodes CASRLRRGPGELFF.

The rearrangement joins TRBV28 to TRBJ2-6; D possibly corresponds to TRBD1 (5 bases). Germline V gene sequence: CDR1 MDHEN, CDR2 SYDVKM. With 6 bases removed from V and 0 bases from J, the gap between germline ends came to 9 bases. The length of the CDR3 is 15 residues. CDR3 nucleotides: TGTGCCAGCAGGGACCAGGGCTCTGGGGCCAACGTCCTGACTTTC. This translates into CASRDQGSGANVLTF.

The rearrangement joins TRBV6-1 to TRBJ1-1; a possible D gene is TRBD1 (6 bases). There are 13 residues in the CDR3. The V and J ends lost 5 bases and 4 bases respectively, with 11 bases between them. Germline V CDR1 and CDR2: MNHNS, SASEGT. In DNA form, the CDR3 reads TGTGCCAGCAGTAACAGGGAGACCACTGAAGCTTTCTTT. It encodes CASSNRETTEAFF.

V gene TRBV7-3 combines with J gene TRBJ2-5; D may be TRBD1 or TRBD2 (5 bases each). The CDR3 extends over 15 amino acids. CDR1 and CDR2 (germline): SGHTA, FQGTGA. V lost 5 bases to trimming and J lost 0 bases, with 13 bases between them. CDR3 bases: TGTGCCAGCAGCCCCCGAGGGGAGTACCAAGAGACCCAGTACTTC. It encodes CASSPRGEYQETQYF.

V is TRBV12-5 and J is TRBJ2-1; 11 positions match TRBD2. Germline loops: CDR1 LGHNT, CDR2 FRNRAP. With V trimmed by 4 bases and J by 9 bases, 8 bases remained unmatched. This CDR3 region has 15 residues. The CDR3 region is CASGSLGTSGAEQFF. CDR3 DNA: TGTGCTAGTGGTTCACTCGGGACTAGCGGAGCTGAGCAGTTCTTC.

This clonotype has just one count. The chain joins TRBV14 to TRBJ2-7, with 11 bases identical to TRBD2. The CDR3 totals 16 residues. Germline trimming cut 2 bases from V and 3 bases from J; bases unmatched to any gene: 6. CDR1 and CDR2 from the germline V gene are SGHDN and FVKESK. CDR3 in DNA: TGTGCCAGCAGCCAATACCGACTAGCGGGAAGCTACGAGCAGTACTTC. Its protein is CASSQYRLAGSYEQYF.

This clonotype has just a few counts. The chain recombines TRBV19 with TRBJ1-5, with TRBD1 as a possible D gene (5 bases). Germline V gene data show CDR1 as LNHDA and CDR2 as SQIVND (reference sequence). CDR3 length: 18 amino acids. Trimming took 1 base from V and 1 from J, leaving 17 bases between them. CDR3 in DNA: TGTGCCAGTAGTATAGGGTCGGGGGGAGGACTGAGCAATCAGCCCCAGCATTTT. Translating gives CASSIGSGGGLSNQPQHF.

The chain uses TRBV20-1 and TRBJ2-3, with 13 bases aligning to TRBD2. The V segment lost 6 bases and the J segment 6 bases; nucleotides outside the gene matches: 12. CDR3 size: 16 residues. The germline CDR1 and CDR2 sequences are DFQATT and SNEGSKA (reference sequence). CDR3 amino acids: CSARGTSGRAADTQYF. The DNA for the CDR3 is TGCAGTGCGCGTGGTACTAGCGGGAGGGCCGCGGATACGCAGTATTTT.

The chain links TRBV7-2 to TRBJ2-7; 12 positions match TRBD2. The CDR3 contains 19 residues. Germline-derived CDR1 and CDR2 are SGHTA and FQGNSA. After removal of 5 bases from V and 2 bases from J, the junction contained 16 bases not matched to a gene. The CDR3 DNA sequence: TGTGCCAGCAGCGTTCCGACTAGCGGGAGAGTATTAAGGACCTACGAGCAGTACTTC. Translated: CASSVPTSGRVLRTYEQYF.

This clonotype was recorded a few times. The J gene is TRBJ2-3, the V gene TRBV27, with D perhaps given as TRBD1 or TRBD2 (5 bases each). Germline V gene lookup returns CDR1 MNHEY and CDR2 SMNVEV (reference sequence). There are 16 residues in the CDR3. Between the trimmed V and J ends, which lost 4 bases and 4 bases, there was a span of 18 bases. This CDR3 is CASSYRRGVGADTQYF. The CDR3 DNA sequence: TGTGCCAGCAGTTATAGACGGGGAGTAGGGGCAGATACGCAGTATTTT.

This sequence joins TRBV28 and TRBJ2-1; 7 bases line up with TRBD2. Trimming cost V 6 bases and J 4 bases; bases outside gene matches: 6. CDR1 and CDR2 from the germline V gene are MDHEN and SYDVKM. The CDR3 runs to 14 residues. The CDR3 spells CASSWGGGYNEQFF. CDR3 nucleotides: TGTGCCAGCAGCTGGGGGGGAGGGTACAATGAGCAGTTCTTC.

The J gene is TRBJ2-7, the V gene TRBV18; TRBD1 aligns across 7 bases. Germline-derived CDR1 and CDR2 are KGHSH and LQKENI. There are 16 residues in the CDR3. J gave up 3 bases and V 3 bases, and 11 bases lay outside the gene matches. The CDR3 DNA reads as TGTGCCAGCTCACCCGGACGCACAGGGGCGATCTACGAGCAGTACTTC. Protein product: CASSPGRTGAIYEQYF. The full variable domain, with the rest looked up from reference TRBV18 and TRBJ2-7, is NAGVMQNPRHLVRRRGQEARLRCSPMKGHSHVYWYRQLPEEGLKFMVYLQKENIIDESGMPKERFSAEFPKEGPSILRIQQVVRGDSAAYFCASSPGRTGAIYEQYFGPGTRLTVT.

This sequence joins TRBV28 and TRBJ1-1, with D tentatively TRBD1 (5 bases). Trimming pared 3 bases from V and 5 bases from J, leaving 10 bases between. This CDR3 is built from 13 residues. Germline loops: CDR1 MDHEN, CDR2 SYDVKM. CDR3 in DNA: TGTGCCAGCAGTTTGGGGGAATGGACTGAAGCTTTCTTT. Translation gives CASSLGEWTEAFF.

A single count supports this clonotype. The rearrangement links TRBV6-1 to TRBJ2-3; no reliable D call. V gave up 7 bases and J gave up 0 bases, with 14 bases separating them. CDR1 is MNHNS and CDR2 is SASEGT in the germline V gene. This CDR3 is 15 amino acids long. CDR3 loop: CASNHYGTSTDTQYF. The CDR3 DNA is TGTGCCAGCAATCATTATGGAACTAGCACAGATACGCAGTATTTT.

J is TRBJ1-6 and V is TRBV6-4; 9 bases are a match to TRBD1. Germline values: CDR1 MRHNA, CDR2 SNTAGT. V shed 3 bases and J 10 bases; nucleotides not matched to a gene: 7. The CDR3 sequence is 15 residues long. CDR3 DNA sequence: TGTGCCAGCAGTGATACAGGGGGCTTCGGCTCACCCCTCCACTTT. Translating it yields CASSDTGGFGSPLHF.

This chain joins TRBV7-9 and TRBJ2-5; perhaps TRBD1 as D (5 bases). CDR1 SEHNR and CDR2 FQNEAQ come from the germline V gene (reference sequence). With 3 bases removed from V and 5 bases from J, the gap between germline ends came to 19 bases. The CDR3 spans 16 residues. The CDR3 nucleotides read TGTGCCAGCAGCTTGGGGCAGGCAGGTGATTGGGAGACCCAGTACTTC. This sequence encodes CASSLGQAGDWETQYF.

This clonotype came up once. This chain joins TRBV6-5 and TRBJ2-3; no clear D. The CDR3 contains 11 residues. The V and J ends lost 3 bases and 6 bases respectively, with 4 bases between them. The V gene's germline CDR1 is MNHEY and CDR2 SVGAGI. This chain's CDR3 is CASSYGDTQYF. CDR3 bases: TGTGCCAGCAGTTATGGGGATACGCAGTATTTT.

This clonotype is medium-sized. The chain uses TRBV20-1 and TRBJ1-3, with no clear D. Trimming pared 6 bases from V and 2 bases from J, leaving 11 bases between. This CDR3 contains 13 residues. Germline V CDR1 and CDR2: DFQATT, SNEGSKA (reference sequence). The CDR3 spells CSAPRAAGNTIYF. As DNA, the CDR3 is TGCAGTGCCCCCCGGGCAGCTGGAAACACCATATATTTT.

This chain links TRBV6-2 or TRBV6-3 with TRBJ2-5, with a weak D call TRBD2 (6 bases). The V end lost 5 bases, the J end lost 5 bases, and 12 bases lay between the germline ends. CDR1 MNHEY and CDR2 SVGEGT come from the germline V gene. The length of the CDR3 is 13 residues. CDR3 residues: CASSQRVRETQYF. The DNA for the CDR3 is TGTGCCAGCAGTCAGCGGGTCCGGGAGACCCAGTACTTC.